Below, 28 T cell receptor beta chains from the same sample are listed, as sequenced in a study of cytomegalovirus exposure and HLA in healthy donors. Primers: 60 Vbeta forward and 13 Jbeta reverse. Using immunoSEQ multiplex PCR, the repertoire was profiled, and TCRdb retains in-frame clones only, with some absent. Of under 200,000 clones listed, over 60% are singletons. Input material: PBMCs. Receptors originate from a female donor in good health and CMV-seronegative.

This rearrangement joins TRBV11-2 to TRBJ2-1; no definite D call. Germline V CDR1 and CDR2: SGHAT, FQNNGV. CDR3 size: 14 residues. V gave up 7 bases and J gave up 6 bases, with 16 bases separating them. CDR3 amino acids: CASTPLSLVNEQFF. DNA for the CDR3: TGTGCCAGCACCCCTCTGAGCCTTGTCAATGAGCAGTTCTTC.

This clone was observed a few times. This chain joins TRBV9 and TRBJ2-3; 12 positions agree with TRBD2. The CDR3 totals 16 residues. The germline V gene has CDR1 SGDLS and CDR2 YYNGEE. V was clipped by 3 bases and J by 3 bases; unmatched bases: 5. Written as DNA, the CDR3 is TGTGCCAGCAGCGCTAGGACTAGCGGGACAACAGATACGCAGTATTTT. Its protein product is CASSARTSGTTDTQYF.

The chain combines TRBV4-2 with TRBJ1-3, with D uncertain. V gave up 1 base and J gave up 7 bases, with 14 bases separating them. The CDR3 consists of 15 residues. Germline lookup yields CDR1 LGHNA and CDR2 YNFKEQ. CDR3 DNA sequence: TGTGCCAGCAGCCAAGGGACGGAGGTCGGGAACACCATATATTTT. Translated: CASSQGTEVGNTIYF.

The chain has TRBV4-3 and TRBJ2-6; possibly TRBD1 for D (5 bases). V was shortened by 4 bases and J by 4 bases, with 17 bases between the two germline ends. CDR1 and CDR2 (germline): LGHNA, YSLEER. The CDR3 contains 17 residues. CDR3 in amino acids: CASSPAEGALGANVLTF. The CDR3 coding sequence is TGCGCCAGCAGCCCCGCTGAAGGGGCGCTAGGGGCCAACGTCCTGACTTTC.

A word on this clone: Compared with germline, one end of the junction differs, possibly owing to a read error. The chain combines TRBV11-2 with TRBJ1-2, with 12 positions matching TRBD1. This CDR3 is built from 14 residues. Germline-derived CDR1 and CDR2 are SGHAT and FQNNGV. DNA of the CDR3: TGTGCCAGCAGCTTGCCGGGACAGGGGGCGAGAGTCTCCTTC. This codes for CASSLPGQGARVSF.

This chain connects TRBV28 to TRBJ1-2; D ambiguous. CDR1 is MDHEN, CDR2 SYDVKM, per germline. This CDR3 has 14 amino acids. Between the trimmed V and J ends, which lost 2 bases and 0 bases, there was a span of 7 bases. The CDR3 bases are TGTGCCAGCAGTTTACAGACACCTAACTATGGCTACACCTTC. It codes for CASSLQTPNYGYTF.

V usage is TRBV11-3 and J usage is TRBJ2-1; 8 bases map to TRBD2. V lost 4 bases and J lost 12; bases outside the gene matches: 11. The CDR3 totals 14 residues. Germline-derived CDR1 and CDR2 are SGHNT and YENEEA. In nucleotides, the CDR3 is TGTGCCAGCAGCTCAACCGGGACTAGGGAGGGGCAGTTCTTC. Translation gives CASSSTGTREGQFF. Looking up the rest from reference TRBV11-3 and TRBJ2-1 gives the full variable domain: EAGVVQSPRYKIIEKKQPVAFWCNPISGHNTLYWYLQNLGQGPELLIRYENEEAVDDSQLPKDRFSAERLKGVDSTLKIQPAELGDSAVYLCASSSTGTREGQFFGPGTRLTVL.

The chain uses TRBV5-1 and TRBJ2-5, with TRBD1 matching 11 bases. Germline V gene data show CDR1 as SGHRS and CDR2 as YFSETQ. The CDR3 contains 15 residues. V lost 3 bases, J lost 5 bases, and 6 bases stayed unmatched. In DNA, the CDR3 is TGCGCCAGCAGCTCGGGACAGGGGGGAACGGAGACCCAGTACTTC. Its protein product is CASSSGQGGTETQYF.

This clone was observed a few times. The gene calls are TRBV18 and TRBJ2-1; 7 positions match TRBD2. The CDR3 is made up of 15 amino acids. Per the germline V gene, CDR1 is KGHSH and CDR2 is LQKENI. V shed 2 bases and J 9 bases; nucleotides not matched to a gene: 10. CDR3 nucleotides: TGTGCCAGCTCACCAATCGCGGGGGTAGGTAGTGAGCAGTTCTTC. This sequence encodes CASSPIAGVGSEQFF.

The chain couples TRBV6-5 to TRBJ2-2, with 8 nucleotides matching TRBD1. CDR1 and CDR2 (germline): MNHEY, SVGAGI. The CDR3 spans 16 residues. With 4 bases clipped from V and 4 bases from J, the junction kept 8 bases outside the gene matches. The CDR3 DNA is TGTGCCAGCAGTTCCCCCGACAGGGGCGGCACCGGGGAGCTGTTTTTT. This codes for CASSSPDRGGTGELFF.

J is TRBJ2-4 and V is TRBV28, with TRBD2 matching over 7 bases. Per germline, CDR1 MDHEN and CDR2 SYDVKM. V was clipped by 4 bases and J by 0 bases; unmatched bases: 3. The CDR3 has 15 amino acids. The CDR3 sequence: CASSSSGLAKNIQYF. The DNA of the CDR3 is TGTGCCAGCAGTTCTAGCGGCTTAGCCAAAAACATTCAGTACTTC.

V and J are TRBV6-1 and TRBJ1-2, with a possible D match to TRBD1 (6 bases). Germline V CDR1 and CDR2: MNHNS, SASEGT. The CDR3 totals 15 residues. Trimming cost V 2 bases and J 4 bases, with 14 bases left between them. The CDR3 DNA reads TGTGCCAGCAGTGAAATCAACAGGGCTAGCTATGGCTACACCTTC. Translated, it gives CASSEINRASYGYTF.

V usage is TRBV7-9 and J usage is TRBJ1-4, with 11 bases aligning to TRBD1. CDR1 SEHNR and CDR2 FQNEAQ come from the germline V gene (reference sequence). The length of the CDR3 is 16 residues. The V gene end was trimmed by 5 bases and the J gene end by 3 bases; junction bases not matched to a gene: 5. CDR3 sequence reads: CASSQGQGVPNEKLFF. As DNA, the CDR3 is TGTGCCAGCAGCCAGGGACAGGGGGTGCCTAATGAAAAACTGTTTTTT.

The rearrangement links TRBV2 to TRBJ1-1; possibly TRBD1 for D (5 bases). The CDR3 is 12 residues long. With 4 bases removed from V and 4 bases from J, the gap between germline ends came to 7 bases. CDR1 is SNHLY and CDR2 is FYNNEI in the germline V gene. CDR3 nucleotides: TGTGCCAGCAGTGGGGGGGTCACTGAAGCTTTCTTT. Translated: CASSGGVTEAFF.

Comments on this clone: The junction shows a germline mismatch at one end, possibly a read error. The chain uses TRBV7-9 and TRBJ1-1; 9 bases map to TRBD1. This CDR3 is built from 15 residues. Germline values: CDR1 SEHNR, CDR2 FQNEAQ (reference sequence). CDR3 sequence reads: CSSSPFRDRATEAFF. In nucleotides, the CDR3 is TGTTCCAGCAGCCCCTTCCGGGACAGGGCCACTGAAGCTTTCTTT.

The chain links TRBV5-1 to TRBJ2-7; D gene ambiguous. The CDR3 is 15 residues long. Trimming took off 5 bases at V and 6 bases at J, with 21 bases between the two ends. CDR1 and CDR2 from the germline V gene are SGHRS and YFSETQ. This chain's CDR3 is CASRPALYGGGEQYF. The CDR3 DNA sequence: TGCGCCAGCAGACCTGCCCTGTATGGCGGCGGCGAGCAGTACTTC.

This clone was observed once. This sequence joins TRBV7-9 and TRBJ1-1; D is perhaps TRBD1 (5 bases). Germline CDR1 and CDR2: SEHNR and FQNEAQ (reference sequence). This CDR3 has 14 residues. Trimming removed 4 bases from V and 8 bases from J, with 17 bases in between. The CDR3 sequence: CASSYLQGIDEAFF. The CDR3 DNA reads TGTGCCAGCAGCTACTTGCAGGGAATAGACGAAGCTTTCTTT.

V gene TRBV4-3 combines with J gene TRBJ1-2, with TRBD1 matching over 10 bases. V was clipped by 2 bases and J by 4 bases; unmatched bases: 10. This CDR3 region has 17 residues. Germline values: CDR1 LGHNA, CDR2 YSLEER. CDR3 DNA sequence: TGCGCCAGCAGCCAACCGGACAGGGGGGCGTCGGGCTATGGCTACACCTTC. Translating it yields CASSQPDRGASGYGYTF.

The chain's CDR3 is CASSLGSGDQETQYF. The DNA for the CDR3 is TGCGCCAGCAGCTTGGGTAGCGGAGACCAAGAGACCCAGTACTTC. The chain links TRBV5-1 to TRBJ2-5; possibly TRBD2 for D (6 bases). Germline V gene data show CDR1 as SGHRS and CDR2 as YFSETQ. The CDR3 contains 15 residues. V shed 0 bases and J shed 0 bases, with 9 bases lying between them. Supplemented by reference TRBV5-1 and TRBJ2-5, the full variable domain reads KAGVTQTPRYLIKTRGQQVTLSCSPISGHRSVSWYQQTPGQGLQFLFEYFSETQRNKGNFPGRFSGRQFSNSRSEMNVSTLELGDSALYLCASSLGSGDQETQYFGPGTRLLVL.

This chain joins TRBV7-2 and TRBJ1-4; weak D call: TRBD1 (6 bases). Germline V lookup: CDR1 SGHTA, CDR2 FQGNSA. The CDR3 spans 14 residues. V gave up 2 bases and J gave up 2 bases, with 6 bases separating them. CDR3 residues: CASSLQGTNEKLFF. The CDR3 coding sequence is TGTGCCAGCAGCTTACAGGGGACTAATGAAAAACTGTTTTTT.

This clone was recorded a few times. The gene calls are TRBV28 and TRBJ1-3; D gene uncertain. This CDR3 is 12 amino acids long. Germline loops: CDR1 MDHEN, CDR2 SYDVKM. V lost 7 bases, J lost 1 base, and 5 bases lay in between. Written as DNA, the CDR3 is TGTGCCAGCACAGAATCTGGAAACACCATATATTTT. Its protein product is CASTESGNTIYF.

The V gene is TRBV4-1, the J gene TRBJ2-7; D is possibly TRBD1 (5 bases). V lost 0 bases, J lost 3 bases, and 21 bases lay in between. CDR1 and CDR2 from the germline V gene are MGHRA and YSYEKL. The CDR3 covers 18 residues. As DNA, the CDR3 is TGCGCCAGCAGCCAAGATCGGAACCCGACAGAGAAGTTCTACGAGCAGTACTTC. The encoded protein is CASSQDRNPTEKFYEQYF.

In its sample, this clone was seen a few times. The V gene is TRBV4-2, the J gene TRBJ2-3; no reliable D call. CDR3 length: 13 residues. V was shortened by 7 bases and J by 4 bases, with 12 bases between the two germline ends. Germline CDR1 reads LGHNA; CDR2 reads YNFKEQ. In nucleotides, the CDR3 is TGTGCCAGCATGAGGAGCTACGCAGATACGCAGTATTTT. Translated, it gives CASMRSYADTQYF.

This clone was observed a handful of times. The genes are TRBV10-3 and TRBJ2-1, with TRBD2 as a possible D gene (5 bases). CDR1 is ENHRY, CDR2 SYGVKD, per germline. The CDR3 is 13 amino acids. V dropped 8 bases and J dropped 5 bases, with 13 bases sitting between them. CDR3 sequence reads: CAIGGMENNEQFF. The CDR3 DNA follows: TGTGCCATCGGAGGAATGGAAAACAATGAGCAGTTCTTC.

The V call is TRBV28, the J call TRBJ1-4; 11 bases agree with TRBD1. The junction had 6 bases not matched to a gene; V was cut back by 5 bases and J by 7 bases. This CDR3 is built from 15 residues. In germline, CDR1 is MDHEN, CDR2 SYDVKM. Here the CDR3 DNA reads TGTGCCAGCAGTACAGGGGGGACAGGGGGTGAAAAACTGTTTTTT. Its translation: CASSTGGTGGEKLFF.

V usage is TRBV9 and J usage is TRBJ2-2, with 10 bases that match TRBD2. Per germline, CDR1 SGDLS and CDR2 YYNGEE. Germline trimming cut 0 bases from V and 0 bases from J; bases unmatched to any gene: 2. The CDR3 runs to 17 residues. This CDR3 is CASSVVSGGANTGELFF. The CDR3 bases are TGTGCCAGCAGCGTAGTAAGCGGGGGGGCGAACACCGGGGAGCTGTTTTTT. Variable domain in full (rest from reference TRBV9 and TRBJ2-2): DSGVTQTPKHLITATGQRVTLRCSPRSGDLSVYWYQQSLDQGLQFLIQYYNGEERAKGNILERFSAQQFPDLHSELNLSSLELGDSALYFCASSVVSGGANTGELFFGEGSRLTVL.

This chain connects TRBV5-1 to TRBJ1-2; tentatively, D is TRBD1 (6 bases). Germline V gene data show CDR1 as SGHRS and CDR2 as YFSETQ. Trimming removed 0 bases from V and 5 bases from J, with 11 bases in between. This CDR3 has 14 residues. The DNA for the CDR3 is TGCGCCAGCAGCTTGGCAGGGACAAAATATGGCTACACCTTC. This encodes CASSLAGTKYGYTF.

The rearrangement links TRBV5-1 to TRBJ1-4, with 7 bases matching TRBD1. Germline assignment: CDR1 SGHRS and CDR2 YFSETQ. Germline trimming cut 1 base from V and 3 bases from J; bases unmatched to any gene: 6. The CDR3 runs 16 residues. The CDR3 protein is CASSLQGTAANEKLFF. In DNA form, the CDR3 reads TGCGCCAGCAGCTTGCAAGGGACAGCTGCTAATGAAAAACTGTTTTTT.